What follows are 13 T cell receptor beta chains derived from one specimen sequenced in a study of blood T cell repertoires in COVID-19. Assay used: immunoSEQ multiplex PCR; TCRdb lists only in-frame clones, some missing. Of 200,000 to 250,000 clones in the sample, roughly 88% were seen once. The material sequenced was peripheral blood. Source of these receptors: a middle-aged man with active or convalescent COVID-19.

The chain carries TRBV7-2 and TRBJ2-5; D gene unclear. The CDR3 totals 13 residues. The V gene lost 3 bases and the J gene lost 0 bases, with 5 bases spanning the gap. Germline V CDR1 and CDR2: SGHTA, FQGNSA. CDR3 nucleotides: TGTGCCAGCAGCTTGGCCTACCAAGAGACCCAGTACTTC. Residues: CASSLAYQETQYF. The full variable domain, completed using reference TRBV7-2 and TRBJ2-5, is GAGVSQSPSNKVTEKGKDVELRCDPISGHTALYWYRQSLGQGLEFLIYFQGNSAPDKSGLPSDRFSAERTGGSVSTLTIQRTQQEDSAVYLCASSLAYQETQYFGPGTRLLVL.

The chain is built from TRBV7-9 and TRBJ2-1, with D tentatively TRBD1 (5 bases). Trimming removed 4 bases at V and 9 bases at J, with 16 bases between. The CDR3 has 14 amino acids. Looked up from germline, CDR1 is SEHNR and CDR2 is FQNEAQ (reference sequence). CDR3 sequence reads: CASSSRGGRGEQFF. The DNA for the CDR3 is TGTGCCAGCAGCTCCCGAGGTGGTAGGGGTGAGCAGTTCTTC.

The chain has TRBV7-9 and TRBJ1-2, with TRBD1 as a possible D gene (5 bases). The germline gives CDR1 SEHNR, CDR2 FQNEAQ (reference sequence). The CDR3 extends over 13 amino acids. Deletions cut 2 bases from V and 6 bases from J, with 10 bases between. DNA for the CDR3: TGTGCCAGCAGCTTACAGTCAGGGAATGGCTACACCTTC. It translates to CASSLQSGNGYTF.

The chain links TRBV4-1 to TRBJ1-2; 9 bases are shared with TRBD1. The CDR3 contains 15 residues. The V and J ends lost 3 bases and 5 bases, in that order; junction bases with no gene match: 7. Looked up from germline, CDR1 is MGHRA and CDR2 is YSYEKL. CDR3 nucleotides: TGCGCCAGCAGCCAGGACGACAGGGGGATATATGGCTACACCTTC. Encoded protein: CASSQDDRGIYGYTF.

The rearrangement uses TRBV5-1 and TRBJ2-5; TRBD2 might be the D (5 bases). This CDR3 spans 17 amino acids. V was trimmed by 3 bases and J by 4 bases, leaving 22 bases between them. Germline assignment: CDR1 SGHRS and CDR2 YFSETQ. CDR3 loop: CASSSGTVSWAGETQYF. CDR3 sequence (DNA): TGCGCCAGCAGCTCTGGTACAGTGAGCTGGGCGGGAGAGACCCAGTACTTC. The full variable domain, rest sourced from reference TRBV5-1 and TRBJ2-5, is KAGVTQTPRYLIKTRGQQVTLSCSPISGHRSVSWYQQTPGQGLQFLFEYFSETQRNKGNFPGRFSGRQFSNSRSEMNVSTLELGDSALYLCASSSGTVSWAGETQYFGPGTRLLVL.

V and J are TRBV9 and TRBJ2-2; D is unclear. V was trimmed by 1 base and J by 2 bases, leaving 6 bases between them. The length of the CDR3 is 14 residues. Looked up from germline, CDR1 is SGDLS and CDR2 is YYNGEE. The CDR3 here is CASSVLFNTGELFF. The CDR3 region has the DNA TGTGCCAGCAGCGTACTATTCAACACCGGGGAGCTGTTTTTT. Drawing the rest from reference TRBV9 and TRBJ2-2, the complete variable domain is DSGVTQTPKHLITATGQRVTLRCSPRSGDLSVYWYQQSLDQGLQFLIQYYNGEERAKGNILERFSAQQFPDLHSELNLSSLELGDSALYFCASSVLFNTGELFFGEGSRLTVL.

The chain links TRBV20-1 to TRBJ2-5; a weak D match, TRBD2 (5 bases). The germline CDR1 and CDR2 sequences are DFQATT and SNEGSKA (reference sequence). There are 11 residues in the CDR3. V gave up 8 bases and J gave up 5 bases, with 12 bases separating them. The CDR3, as DNA: TGCAGTACTGAAAGAGGGGAGACCCAGTACTTC. This codes for CSTERGETQYF.

The chain couples TRBV4-1 to TRBJ2-1, with a possible D match to TRBD2 (5 bases). Germline V gives CDR1 MGHRA, CDR2 YSYEKL. V was cut by 0 bases and J by 9 bases, with 15 bases left in between. CDR3 length equals 15 residues. CDR3 region: CASSQEVLGRAEQFF. The CDR3, as DNA: TGCGCCAGCAGCCAAGAGGTTCTAGGGCGGGCTGAGCAGTTCTTC.

CDR3 region: CASSQTPHGTAYFF. DNA of the CDR3: TGTGCCAGCAGCCAGACGCCTCATGGGACAGCCTATTTCTTC. This sequence joins TRBV3-1 (or the pseudogene TRBV3-2) and TRBJ2-1; TRBD1 matches at 7 bases. The CDR3 is 14 amino acids. V was pared by 3 bases and J by 16 bases, with 15 bases of the junction left unmatched. Germline-derived CDR1 and CDR2 are LGHDT and YNNKEL (reference sequence).

The chain employs TRBV4-3 and TRBJ1-4; D gene unclear. Trimming pared 0 bases from V and 3 bases from J, leaving 11 bases between. Germline CDR1 is LGHNA and CDR2 is YSLEER. The length of the CDR3 is 16 residues. The CDR3 spells CASSQEMGRSNEKLFF. The DNA of the CDR3 is TGCGCCAGCAGCCAAGAGATGGGCAGATCTAATGAAAAACTGTTTTTT.

The chain joins TRBV5-1 to TRBJ1-2; tentatively, D is TRBD1 (6 bases). Between the trimmed V and J ends, which lost 5 bases and 2 bases, there was a span of 10 bases. CDR1 SGHRS and CDR2 YFSETQ come from the germline V gene. The CDR3 extends over 13 amino acids. This CDR3 is CASSYTGNYGYTF. CDR3 bases: TGCGCCAGCAGTTATACAGGGAACTATGGCTACACCTTC.

V gene TRBV7-3 combines with J gene TRBJ2-2; D is perhaps TRBD1 (6 bases). Trimming left V 4 bases short and J 1 base short, with 10 bases between. CDR1 and CDR2 (germline): SGHTA, FQGTGA. This CDR3 region has 15 residues. The CDR3 DNA reads TGTGCCAGCAGCTCTACAGGGAGGAACACCGGGGAGCTGTTTTTT. It translates to CASSSTGRNTGELFF.

J is TRBJ1-1 and V is TRBV4-2; perhaps TRBD1 as D (5 bases). The CDR3 runs to 17 residues. The germline gives CDR1 LGHNA, CDR2 YNFKEQ. Trimming left V 3 bases short and J 0 bases short, with 17 bases between. CDR3 in amino acids: CASSHDPRGGVNTEAFF. CDR3 DNA: TGTGCCAGCAGCCATGACCCCCGGGGGGGAGTGAACACTGAAGCTTTCTTT.